This T cell receptor (beta chain) was identified in a study of blood T cell repertoires in COVID-19. This clone was observed once. Method: immunoSEQ multiplex PCR; TCRdb's copy keeps in-frame clones and lacks some. The sample includes about 200,000 clones, around 84% of them seen just once. CDR1 SGHRS and CDR2 YFSETQ come from the germline V gene. The CDR3 spans 15 residues. The V end lost 0 bases, the J end lost 0 bases, and 9 bases lay between the germline ends. The receptor was isolated from a man aged 35-49 years who had recovered from COVID-19. The sequenced sample consisted of PBMCs or T cells enriched from blood (not recorded which). V and J are TRBV5-1 and TRBJ2-5; D possibly corresponds to TRBD1 (6 bases). Here the CDR3 DNA reads TGCGCCAGCAGCTTGGAGAGGGGGTACCAAGAGACCCAGTACTTC. Its protein is CASSLERGYQETQYF.